The rows below give T cell receptor beta chains drawn from one sample of a study of CD8 T cells in ankylosing spondylitis. TCRdb re-derived calls from the 5' RACE reads in MiXCR, one entry per CDR3 protein. The sample contains 300,000 to 350,000 distinct CDR3 sequences, approximately 10% of which appear only once. The sequenced sample was blood, either unsorted or a sorted T cell fraction (not recorded which). These receptors originate from a female donor with ankylosing spondylitis or in good health (not recorded which). Each CDR3 is given with its conserved first and last residue.

TRBV28 | CASSPGTRRTQYF
TRBV7-2 | CASSEGSPLHF
TRBV7-7 | CASTPDIPGGNTIYF
TRBV6-5 | CASSYYGASSYNEQFF
TRBV20-1 | CSATGGGYQETQYF
TRBV7-8 | CASSLGDATNEKLFF
TRBV20-1 | CSAPTREKLFF
TRBV12-3/TRBV12-4 | CASSLNGSPNTEAFF
TRBV4-2 | CASSQDEETQYF
TRBV20-1 | CSAIKRDTQYF
TRBV28 | CATTMAYGYTF
TRBV5-1 | CASRTSGTTLYEQYF
TRBV20-1 | CSAQRYSNQPQHF
TRBV11-2 | CASSLLGDEQYF
TRBV6-5 | CASGGVGTEAFF
TRBV5-4 | CASSQGTGRNEQFF
TRBV6-5 | CASSYSGEVEETQYF
TRBV10-3 | CAITSRAEDYGYTF
TRBV4-1 | CASSQEERISTDTQYF
TRBV9 | CASSTRQGAGEKLFF
TRBV27 | CASSSTGLAKNIQYF
TRBV5-1 | CASSPSLGNDQFF
TRBV29-1 | CSVGAPPNTGELFF
TRBV5-1 | CASSFVTGLGTEAFF
TRBV20-1 | CSAGGGLGSYEQYF
TRBV27 | CASSHSPQTSGELAKNIQYF
TRBV5-1 | CASSKAPPLVASRKNTGELFF
TRBV5-5 | CASSLAGARNQPQHF
TRBV28 | CANSFLYQETQYF